This T cell receptor beta chain was captured by sequencing in a study of T cell responses to AZD1222 COVID-19 vaccine. Trimming shortened V by 4 bases and J by 2 bases, and 15 bases separated the two germline ends. This CDR3 is 15 amino acids long. Germline V gene sequence: CDR1 MGHRA, CDR2 YSYEKL. As concerns this clone: Its matching antigen is unknown.

General study points: Clonal diversity may have been underestimated, and the donors were mostly white British, with more females than males. Reportedly, nearly half the spike-specific TCRs target unmutated variant regions.

The data were produced by immunoSEQ multiplex PCR, yet TCRdb's version contains in-frame clones alone and is incomplete. This sample has some 180,000 clones, with around 93% found just once. The J gene is TRBJ2-7, the V gene TRBV4-1, with D maybe TRBD1 (7 bases). The sequence was obtained from an adult who received the MenACWY meningococcal vaccine as a control. The sequencing here drew on peripheral blood, taken 28 days after the second dose of the MenACWY control vaccine. CDR3 nucleotides: TGCGCCAGCAGCCCCCTGGAGGGGGCAACCTACGAGCAGTACTTC. It codes for CASSPLEGATYEQYF.